These 26 T cell receptor beta chains originate from one sample sequenced in a study of cytomegalovirus exposure and HLA in healthy donors. PCR was performed using 60 Vbeta and 13 Jbeta primers. Method: immunoSEQ multiplex PCR; TCRdb's copy keeps in-frame clones and lacks some. The sample carries around 110,000 clones, roughly four fifths recorded once. Source material: PBMCs. These receptors all come from a man aged 18-30 years in good health and CMV-seronegative.

The rearrangement links TRBV4-3 to TRBJ2-7, with 10 bases fitting TRBD1. V was clipped by 2 bases and J by 0 bases; unmatched bases: 10. CDR1 and CDR2 from the germline V gene are LGHNA and YSLEER. CDR3 length equals 18 residues. CDR3 sequence: CASSQRASGQGFSYEQYF. In nucleotides, the CDR3 is TGCGCCAGCAGCCAAAGAGCCTCGGGACAGGGGTTCTCCTACGAGCAGTACTTC.

This clone was found a few times. This sequence joins TRBV2 and TRBJ1-2; D unresolved. The germline V gene has CDR1 SNHLY and CDR2 FYNNEI. CDR3 size: 13 residues. Trimming took 6 bases from V and 1 from J, leaving 9 bases between them. The chain's CDR3 is CASRLRVNYGYTF. CDR3 in DNA: TGTGCCAGCAGACTTCGGGTTAACTATGGCTACACCTTC. Drawing the rest from reference TRBV2 and TRBJ1-2, the complete variable domain is EPEVTQTPSHQVTQMGQEVILRCVPISNHLYFYWYRQILGQKVEFLVSFYNNEISEKSEIFDDQFSVERPDGSNFTLKIRSTKLEDSAMYFCASRLRVNYGYTFGSGTRLTVV.

The genes are TRBV14 and TRBJ2-7, with no clear D. The germline V gene has CDR1 SGHDN and CDR2 FVKESK. The CDR3 is 14 residues long. V lost 2 bases and J 7 bases, leaving 15 bases between the germline ends. The CDR3 sequence: CASSQLPSLTEQYF. The DNA for the CDR3 is TGTGCCAGCAGCCAACTCCCCTCATTGACAGAGCAGTACTTC.

This rearrangement joins TRBV19 to TRBJ2-3; 8 bases align to TRBD1. The CDR3 runs 13 residues. Trimming cost V 5 bases and J 5 bases; bases outside gene matches: 3. Germline-derived CDR1 and CDR2 are LNHDA and SQIVND (reference sequence). CDR3 sequence reads: CASSRRGQDTQYF. CDR3 nucleotides: TGTGCCAGTAGTCGCAGGGGGCAAGATACGCAGTATTTT.

The table lists this clone with a few counts. The chain has TRBV5-6 and TRBJ2-7, with 9 bases lining up with TRBD2. CDR1 and CDR2 (germline): SGHDT, YYEEEE. The CDR3 has 16 amino acids. The V gene end was trimmed by 4 bases and the J gene end by 4 bases; junction bases not matched to a gene: 12. This CDR3 reads CASSLGGGASGYEQYF. The CDR3 DNA sequence: TGTGCCAGCAGCCTGGGCGGGGGGGCCTCTGGGTACGAGCAGTACTTC.

The chain recombines TRBV2 with TRBJ2-2, with D uncertain. Germline-derived CDR1 and CDR2 are SNHLY and FYNNEI. The V and J ends lost 8 bases and 1 base respectively, with 11 bases between them. This CDR3 comprises 14 residues. CDR3 sequence (DNA): TGTGCCAGCGTTGAGAGGAGGAACACCGGGGAGCTGTTTTTT. Amino acids: CASVERRNTGELFF. The full variable domain, its missing parts supplied by reference TRBV2 and TRBJ2-2, is EPEVTQTPSHQVTQMGQEVILRCVPISNHLYFYWYRQILGQKVEFLVSFYNNEISEKSEIFDDQFSVERPDGSNFTLKIRSTKLEDSAMYFCASVERRNTGELFFGEGSRLTVL.

This clone is a singleton in its sample. The genes are TRBV5-1 and TRBJ2-6; 8 bases map to TRBD2. The CDR3 has 18 residues. Trimming took 4 bases from V and 0 from J; bases not matched to a gene: 9. Germline loops: CDR1 SGHRS, CDR2 YFSETQ. CDR3 bases: TGCGCCAGCAGCCCTAGGCGGGGGGTTAACTCTGGGGCCAACGTCCTGACTTTC. Translated: CASSPRRGVNSGANVLTF.

The chain uses TRBV12-5 and TRBJ2-3, with TRBD2 identical over 8 bases. The V gene end was trimmed by 7 bases and the J gene end by 1 base; junction bases not matched to a gene: 7. CDR1 is LGHNT, CDR2 FRNRAP, per germline. The CDR3 runs to 15 residues. The CDR3 DNA reads as TGTGCTAGTGCCCCAGGACTAGCCGGCACAGATACGCAGTATTTT. This encodes CASAPGLAGTDTQYF.

The gene calls are TRBV15 and TRBJ2-5, with TRBD2 matching over 7 bases. Germline CDR1 LNHNV, CDR2 YYDKDF (reference sequence). Trimming took 0 bases from V and 7 from J; bases not matched to a gene: 8. This CDR3 comprises 15 residues. The CDR3 here is CATSRERAGRGTQYF. For the CDR3, the DNA is TGTGCCACCAGCAGAGAGCGGGCAGGGAGGGGGACCCAGTACTTC. The whole variable domain, filled in from reference TRBV15 and TRBJ2-5, reads DAMVIQNPRYQVTQFGKPVTLSCSQTLNHNVMYWYQQKSSQAPKLLFHYYDKDFNNEADTPDNFQSRRPNTSFCFLDIRSPGLGDTAMYLCATSRERAGRGTQYFGPGTRLLVL.

The chain employs TRBV5-6 and TRBJ1-4, with 12 bases lining up with TRBD1. Unmatched junction bases numbered 8, after V lost 2 bases and J lost 3 bases. Germline CDR1 is SGHDT and CDR2 is YYEEEE. The CDR3 consists of 18 residues. The CDR3 coding sequence is TGTGCCAGCAGCTTACCGGGACAGGGGGCAGAGGCTAATGAAAAACTGTTTTTT. It codes for CASSLPGQGAEANEKLFF.

The genes are TRBV7-2 and TRBJ2-1; D unclear. Germline lookup yields CDR1 SGHTA and CDR2 FQGNSA. This CDR3 has 16 residues. V was shortened by 2 bases and J by 4 bases, with 15 bases between the two germline ends. The CDR3 sequence: CASSLSARSGYNEQFF. Here the CDR3 DNA reads TGTGCCAGCAGCTTATCGGCCCGTTCCGGGTACAATGAGCAGTTCTTC.

The J gene is TRBJ2-1, the V gene TRBV5-1; no reliable D call. This CDR3 contains 13 residues. With 1 base removed from V and 11 bases from J, the gap between germline ends came to 13 bases. Germline-derived CDR1 and CDR2 are SGHRS and YFSETQ. CDR3 DNA: TGCGCCAGCAGCTTGTCTTCCGATACACAGCAGTTCTTC. This gives the protein CASSLSSDTQQFF. Full variable domain (remainder filled in from reference TRBV5-1 and TRBJ2-1): KAGVTQTPRYLIKTRGQQVTLSCSPISGHRSVSWYQQTPGQGLQFLFEYFSETQRNKGNFPGRFSGRQFSNSRSEMNVSTLELGDSALYLCASSLSSDTQQFFGPGTRLTVL.

The CDR3 loop is CASSLFGGYEQYF. The CDR3 DNA reads TGTGCCAGCAGCTTGTTCGGGGGCTACGAGCAGTACTTC. The chain combines TRBV5-4 with TRBJ2-7; D perhaps matches TRBD2 (6 bases). Germline V CDR1 and CDR2: SGHNT, YYREEE (reference sequence). Deletions cut 1 base from V and 3 bases from J, with 8 bases between. The CDR3 contains 13 residues.

The rearrangement joins TRBV5-6 to TRBJ1-4; 9 bases line up with TRBD1. J gave up 7 bases and V 4 bases, and 14 bases lay outside the gene matches. CDR1 is SGHDT, CDR2 YYEEEE, per germline. The length of the CDR3 is 17 residues. CDR3 coding DNA: TGTGCCAGCAGCCCGTGGCGGGGACAGGGTTGGCGTGAAAAACTGTTTTTT. Its translation: CASSPWRGQGWREKLFF.

The V gene is TRBV6-5, the J gene TRBJ2-1; a weak D match, TRBD2 (6 bases). The CDR3 consists of 15 residues. Trimming shortened V by 2 bases and J by 1 base, and 9 bases separated the two germline ends. Germline-derived CDR1 and CDR2 are MNHEY and SVGAGI. The CDR3 DNA sequence: TGTGCCAGCAGTTACGGAGGACTATCCTACAATGAGCAGTTCTTC. This gives the protein CASSYGGLSYNEQFF.

The V call is TRBV20-1, the J call TRBJ1-2, with D possibly being TRBD1 (5 bases). V was clipped by 2 bases and J by 12 bases, with 13 bases between them. The CDR3 length is 11 residues. The germline V gene has CDR1 DFQATT and CDR2 SNEGSKA (reference sequence). CDR3 in DNA: TGCAGTGCTAGATCAGTAGGGGTGGACACCTTC. It yields the protein CSARSVGVDTF.

The V and J genes are TRBV29-1 and TRBJ1-3; 9 bases map to TRBD1. This CDR3 spans 17 amino acids. V shed 7 bases, J shed 0 bases, and the junction held 13 bases outside the gene matches. Germline CDR1 is SQVTM and CDR2 is ANQGSEA. The CDR3 sequence: CSGNRGLILSSGNTIYF. The CDR3 coding sequence is TGCAGCGGGAACAGGGGGCTAATCCTGAGCTCTGGAAACACCATATATTTT.

The chain is built from TRBV29-1 and TRBJ2-3, with D possibly TRBD1 on 6 matching bases. There are 13 residues in the CDR3. Trimming shortened V by 4 bases and J by 6 bases, and 14 bases separated the two germline ends. Germline values: CDR1 SQVTM, CDR2 ANQGSEA. CDR3 protein: CSVGLGTRDTQYF. The DNA for the CDR3 is TGCAGCGTTGGTTTGGGGACACGGGATACGCAGTATTTT.

Concerning this clone: The sample has other DNA sequences that encode this CDR3 too. The J gene is TRBJ2-7, the V gene TRBV7-9; 10 bases map to TRBD1. The CDR3 has 15 amino acids. From germline, CDR1 is SEHNR and CDR2 FQNEAQ (reference sequence). The V segment lost 5 bases and the J segment 1 base; nucleotides outside the gene matches: 5. CDR3 sequence: CASSGPGQGSYEQYF. In DNA form, the CDR3 reads TGTGCCAGCAGCGGACCGGGACAGGGGTCCTACGAGCAGTACTTC.

The chain has TRBV4-3 and TRBJ2-1, with 15 bases fitting TRBD2. This CDR3 comprises 15 residues. The ends lost 4 bases at V and 6 bases at J; junction bases unmatched: 1. Germline CDR1 LGHNA, CDR2 YSLEER. CDR3 amino acids: CASSRTSGGANEQFF. The CDR3, as DNA: TGCGCCAGCAGCCGGACTAGCGGGGGGGCCAATGAGCAGTTCTTC.

The chain links TRBV15 to TRBJ2-3; D possibly corresponds to TRBD1 (5 bases). This CDR3 has 14 residues. The V end was cut by 3 bases, the J end by 4 bases, with 11 bases between. The germline V gene has CDR1 LNHNV and CDR2 YYDKDF (reference sequence). The CDR3 is CATSSQGEADTQYF. CDR3 nucleotide sequence: TGTGCCACCAGCAGCCAGGGTGAGGCAGATACGCAGTATTTT.

The chain has TRBV5-1 and TRBJ1-1; D gene uncertain. CDR1 is SGHRS and CDR2 is YFSETQ in the germline V gene. The V and J ends lost 0 bases and 1 base respectively, with 16 bases between them. This CDR3 contains 17 residues. The CDR3 nucleotides are TGCGCCAGCAGCTTGGCGGAGAGAGCGCGATCGAACACTGAAGCTTTCTTT. Protein: CASSLAERARSNTEAFF.

The chain carries TRBV9 and TRBJ2-1, with D tentatively TRBD2 (6 bases). V dropped 1 base and J dropped 9 bases, with 26 bases sitting between them. Germline CDR1 is SGDLS and CDR2 is YYNGEE. CDR3 length: 18 residues. The chain's CDR3 is CASSVWAGDRGHGGEQFF. DNA of the CDR3: TGTGCCAGCAGCGTATGGGCAGGCGATCGAGGCCACGGGGGTGAGCAGTTCTTC.

The chain combines TRBV28 with TRBJ1-4; no firm D call. Germline V CDR1 and CDR2: MDHEN, SYDVKM. The CDR3 has 14 amino acids. The V and J ends lost 3 bases and 3 bases respectively, with 8 bases between them. The CDR3 DNA is TGTGCCAGCAGTTTTACCGGGGCTAATGAAAAACTGTTTTTT. It specifies CASSFTGANEKLFF.

The CDR3, as DNA: TGTGCCAGCAGCGCCCGGGGGGGAGCCGACTATGGCTACACCTTC. This codes for CASSARGGADYGYTF. The chain combines TRBV2 with TRBJ1-2; possibly TRBD1 for D (5 bases). This CDR3 spans 15 amino acids. The germline CDR1 and CDR2 sequences are SNHLY and FYNNEI. V was trimmed by 6 bases and J by 3 bases, leaving 17 bases between them.

The chain couples TRBV11-2 to TRBJ1-6, with 8 bases lining up with TRBD1. The CDR3 is 13 residues long. J gave up 10 bases and V 7 bases, and 6 bases lay outside the gene matches. CDR1 and CDR2 (germline): SGHAT, FQNNGV. The CDR3 coding sequence is TGTGCCAGCAACAACAGGGGGTTCTCACCCCTCCACTTT. Translating gives CASNNRGFSPLHF. Based on the CDR3 plus reference TRBV11-2 and TRBJ1-6, the full variable domain is EAGVAQSPRYKIIEKRQSVAFWCNPISGHATLYWYQQILGQGPKLLIQFQNNGVVDDSQLPKDRFSAERLKGVDSTLKIQPAKLEDSAVYLCASNNRGFSPLHFGNGTRLTVT.